A single T cell receptor (beta chain) is shown here with its context. What it binds is not known. These data are taken from a study of lymphopenia after photon versus proton radiotherapy. The CDR3 length is 12 residues. Germline V lookup: CDR1 LNHDA, CDR2 SQIVND (reference sequence). The V and J ends lost 6 bases and 1 base respectively, with 4 bases between them. The study, taken as a whole, reports: Larger post-nadir TCR diversity loss correlated inversely with survival in deceased patients. After the lymphocyte nadir, photon-treated repertoires showed oligoclonal expansion, especially of CD8+ Temra cells. Under photons, naive T cells and diversity fell while effector/memory populations rose.

Using immunoSEQ multiplex PCR, the repertoire was profiled, and TCRdb retains in-frame clones only, with some absent. The data contain tens of thousands of clones, more than 70% of them singletons. The sequence derives from a woman aged 70-85 years with pancreatic cancer. Some clones in this sample may be carry-over from other donors' samples. The specimen comprised peripheral blood, sampled from a patient treated with proton-based radiotherapy. The rearrangement joins TRBV19 to TRBJ1-3; D is uncertain. CDR3 residues: CASRSSGNTIYF. Written as DNA, the CDR3 is TGTGCCAGTAGATCTTCTGGAAACACCATATATTTT.